The 32 T cell receptor beta chains presented below share a single source sample, sequenced in a study of blood T cell repertoires in COVID-19. Sequenced by immunoSEQ multiplex PCR; TCRdb stores in-frame clones only, minus some. This sample has around 400,000 clones; 89% occur once, and the top ten carry 1% to 1.5%. Input material: peripheral blood. The receptors derive from a man in his forties or fifties with acute or convalescent COVID-19.

This clone was seen just once. The V and J genes are TRBV29-1 and TRBJ1-4; 7 bases line up with TRBD1. V was pared by 6 bases and J by 5 bases, with 9 bases of the junction left unmatched. The CDR3 extends over 14 amino acids. CDR1 is SQVTM, CDR2 ANQGSEA, per germline. The CDR3 protein is CSVKDRALNEKLFF. In DNA, the CDR3 is TGCAGCGTCAAAGACAGGGCCCTAAATGAAAAACTGTTTTTT. The complete variable domain, with remaining parts taken from reference TRBV29-1 and TRBJ1-4, reads SAVISQKPSRDICQRGTSLTIQCQVDSQVTMMFWYRQQPGQSLTLIATANQGSEATYESGFVIDKFPISRPNLTFSTLTVSNMSPEDSSIYLCSVKDRALNEKLFFGSGTQLSVL.

This chain links TRBV6-5 with TRBJ2-1; D is possibly TRBD1 (5 bases). Germline CDR1 is MNHEY and CDR2 is SVGAGI. Trimming left V 0 bases short and J 10 bases short, with 13 bases between. The CDR3 is made up of 14 amino acids. The CDR3 protein is CASSYSGGRTEQFF. The CDR3 DNA sequence: TGTGCCAGCAGTTACTCAGGTGGACGGACAGAGCAGTTCTTC.

This chain joins TRBV5-1 and TRBJ1-5; 7 bases agree with TRBD1. Germline V gives CDR1 SGHRS, CDR2 YFSETQ. The CDR3 totals 15 residues. V was pared by 0 bases and J by 3 bases, with 3 bases of the junction left unmatched. CDR3 in DNA: TGCGCCAGCAGCTTGGGGACAGGTTACAATCAGCCCCAGCATTTT. Translated, it gives CASSLGTGYNQPQHF.

This clone has only one observation. The chain couples TRBV28 to TRBJ1-1; a weak D match, TRBD1 (5 bases). The V gene lost 1 base and the J gene lost 1 base, with 10 bases spanning the gap. The CDR3 runs to 15 residues. The germline CDR1 and CDR2 sequences are MDHEN and SYDVKM. The CDR3 coding sequence is TGTGCCAGCAGTTTATTTGGGGACTCGAACACTGAAGCTTTCTTT. It translates to CASSLFGDSNTEAFF.

The genes are TRBV27 and TRBJ2-1; 7 bases line up with TRBD2. This CDR3 has 16 amino acids. Germline CDR1 MNHEY, CDR2 SMNVEV (reference sequence). Trimming at V came to 6 bases and at J to 3 bases, leaving 11 bases not matched to a gene. CDR3 region: CASRPYLADSYNEQFF. Here the CDR3 DNA reads TGTGCCAGCAGGCCATATCTAGCGGATAGCTACAATGAGCAGTTCTTC.

The J gene is TRBJ2-3, the V gene TRBV7-2, with D tentatively TRBD2 (6 bases). The CDR3 is 15 residues long. From germline, CDR1 is SGHTA and CDR2 FQGNSA. Trimming removed 7 bases at V and 6 bases at J, with 20 bases between. CDR3 sequence: CASTTVSGWVDTQYF. In nucleotides, the CDR3 is TGTGCCAGCACAACGGTTAGCGGATGGGTGGATACGCAGTATTTT.

As to this clone: This same CDR3 is encoded by further DNA sequences in the sample. The V and J genes are TRBV15 and TRBJ2-7; perhaps TRBD2 as D (6 bases). This CDR3 has 13 residues. Trimming stripped 3 bases from V and 0 bases from J, with 6 bases between. Germline assignment: CDR1 LNHNV and CDR2 YYDKDF (reference sequence). CDR3 sequence reads: CATSRGLSYEQYF. In nucleotides, the CDR3 is TGTGCCACCAGCAGGGGACTCTCCTACGAGCAGTACTTC.

This clone was detected only once. The V call is TRBV14, the J call TRBJ2-7; tentative D call: TRBD2 (5 bases). The CDR3 is made up of 14 amino acids. Trimming pared 2 bases from V and 7 bases from J, leaving 15 bases between. The germline CDR1 and CDR2 sequences are SGHDN and FVKESK. The DNA of the CDR3 is TGTGCCAGCAGCCAAACTCCGGGATCGTATGAGCAGTACTTC. As protein: CASSQTPGSYEQYF.

The V call is TRBV9, the J call TRBJ1-1; D uncertain. V was trimmed by 4 bases and J by 1 base, leaving 8 bases between them. The CDR3 runs to 13 residues. Looked up from germline, CDR1 is SGDLS and CDR2 is YYNGEE. DNA of the CDR3: TGTGCCAGCAGCCCCCATTCGAACACTGAAGCTTTCTTT. Its protein product is CASSPHSNTEAFF.

The chain recombines TRBV30 with TRBJ1-2; possibly TRBD1 for D (5 bases). Germline V gives CDR1 GTSNPN, CDR2 SVGIG (reference sequence). V was trimmed by 3 bases and J by 6 bases, leaving 14 bases between them. The CDR3 is 13 residues long. This CDR3 is CAWSHRTGDGYTF. DNA for the CDR3: TGTGCCTGGAGCCACCGGACGGGGGATGGCTACACCTTC.

The chain uses TRBV29-1 and TRBJ2-1; the match to TRBD2 covers 16 bases. The germline gives CDR1 SQVTM, CDR2 ANQGSEA. V shed 5 bases and J 5 bases; nucleotides not matched to a gene: 12. The length of the CDR3 is 18 residues. CDR3 in DNA: TGCAGCGTTCTCCATCCGGGACTAGCGGGGGGGGTCGACAATGAGCAGTTCTTC. Protein sequence: CSVLHPGLAGGVDNEQFF.

This chain links TRBV24-1 with TRBJ1-1; 7 nucleotides align to TRBD1. The CDR3 runs 14 residues. In germline, CDR1 is KGHDR, CDR2 SFDVKD. V lost 10 bases to trimming and J lost 7 bases; unmatched junction nucleotides: 14. Here the CDR3 DNA reads TGTGCCACAACAAAAGGCATAGGGGGCAGTGAAGCTTTCTTT. Translating it yields CATTKGIGGSEAFF.

This rearrangement joins TRBV5-6 to TRBJ2-2; 7 bases are a match to TRBD1. There are 17 residues in the CDR3. With 4 bases clipped from V and 3 bases from J, the junction kept 12 bases outside the gene matches. Germline lookup yields CDR1 SGHDT and CDR2 YYEEEE. In DNA form, the CDR3 reads TGTGCCAGCAGCACGGGACCGGGACAGACGTACACCGGGGAGCTGTTTTTT. Protein: CASSTGPGQTYTGELFF.

The chain carries TRBV5-4 and TRBJ2-7, with D possibly being TRBD2 (5 bases). The germline V and J ends were trimmed by 0 bases and 5 bases, with 15 bases remaining between them. This CDR3 is 15 amino acids long. Germline V gives CDR1 SGHNT, CDR2 YYREEE (reference sequence). CDR3 protein: CASSLVGLAGHEQYF. The CDR3 DNA reads TGTGCCAGCAGCTTGGTTGGGCTAGCTGGCCACGAGCAGTACTTC.

The V gene is TRBV3-1 (or the pseudogene TRBV3-2), the J gene TRBJ1-1; 7 positions match TRBD1. The ends lost 1 base at V and 6 bases at J; junction bases unmatched: 5. This CDR3 region has 14 residues. From germline, CDR1 is LGHDT and CDR2 YNNKEL (reference sequence). CDR3 protein: CASSQAAGTAEAFF. In nucleotides, the CDR3 is TGTGCCAGCAGCCAAGCGGCCGGGACAGCTGAAGCTTTCTTT.

V is TRBV13 and J is TRBJ2-3, with a weak D call TRBD2 (6 bases). Trimming took off 4 bases at V and 4 bases at J, with 18 bases between the two ends. CDR3 size: 16 residues. Germline assignment: CDR1 PRHDT and CDR2 FYEKMQ (reference sequence). CDR3 DNA sequence: TGTGCCAGCAGCTCCTTAAAGGAGGGTCTCCCAGATACGCAGTATTTT. Its protein product is CASSSLKEGLPDTQYF.

To note about this clone: Other DNA variants within this sample encode the same CDR3. The chain is built from TRBV27 and TRBJ2-7; 7 bases align to TRBD2. V trimming: 3 bases; J trimming: 3 bases; junction bases outside the gene matches: 2. Looked up from germline, CDR1 is MNHEY and CDR2 is SMNVEV (reference sequence). CDR3 length: 13 amino acids. The CDR3 protein is CASSLGGGYEQYF. Here the CDR3 DNA reads TGTGCCAGCAGTTTGGGGGGGGGCTACGAGCAGTACTTC.

The chain uses TRBV10-1 and TRBJ2-1; TRBD2 matches 9 bases. The CDR3 loop spans 13 amino acids. V lost 4 bases, J lost 7 bases, and 2 bases stayed unmatched. Germline V gives CDR1 WNHNN, CDR2 SYGVQD (reference sequence). CDR3 region: CASSALAGNEQFF. The CDR3 DNA reads TGCGCCAGCAGTGCACTAGCGGGTAATGAGCAGTTCTTC.

The chain links TRBV6-5 to TRBJ1-2; tentatively, D is TRBD1 (6 bases). Germline loops: CDR1 MNHEY, CDR2 SVGAGI. The CDR3 is made up of 15 amino acids. Trimming pared 8 bases from V and 0 bases from J, leaving 16 bases between. The CDR3 loop is CASFHRDISNYGYTF. Here the CDR3 DNA reads TGTGCCAGCTTCCACCGGGACATATCTAACTATGGCTACACCTTC.

The gene calls are TRBV7-9 and TRBJ1-4, with D perhaps TRBD1 (5 bases). The V end was cut by 4 bases, the J end by 3 bases, with 18 bases between. The germline V gene has CDR1 SEHNR and CDR2 FQNEAQ (reference sequence). The CDR3 extends over 17 amino acids. The CDR3 sequence is CASSSGTSGVSNEKLFF. DNA for the CDR3: TGTGCCAGCAGCTCTGGTACTTCGGGGGTGTCTAATGAAAAACTGTTTTTT.

Regarding this clone: At the DNA level, this CDR3 is encoded by other sequences in the same sample as well. V is TRBV5-5 and J is TRBJ1-5, with D perhaps matching TRBD1 (5 bases). The V and J ends lost 0 bases and 0 bases respectively, with 16 bases between them. Germline V CDR1 and CDR2: SGHKS, YYEKEE (reference sequence). This CDR3 comprises 18 residues. DNA of the CDR3: TGTGCCAGCAGCTTGGGGCAGGACACCGGGTATAGCAATCAGCCCCAGCATTTT. Protein: CASSLGQDTGYSNQPQHF.

This clone occurred a few times. The chain has TRBV4-1 and TRBJ2-5, with D tentatively TRBD2 (5 bases). Germline assignment: CDR1 MGHRA and CDR2 YSYEKL. The CDR3 has 14 residues. Trimming removed 0 bases from V and 4 bases from J, with 9 bases in between. CDR3 coding DNA: TGCGCCAGCAGCCAAGAAGGTCGGGGAGAGACCCAGTACTTC. Encoded protein: CASSQEGRGETQYF.

About this clone: At the DNA level, this CDR3 is encoded by other sequences in the same sample as well. This chain links TRBV5-1 with TRBJ1-2; TRBD1 aligns across 9 bases. The germline CDR1 and CDR2 sequences are SGHRS and YFSETQ. The CDR3 totals 14 residues. V was clipped by 0 bases and J by 7 bases; unmatched bases: 4. CDR3 sequence: CASSLGQGGSGYTF. For the CDR3, the DNA is TGCGCCAGCAGCTTGGGACAGGGGGGTAGTGGCTACACCTTC.

The J gene is TRBJ2-1, the V gene TRBV6-2 or TRBV6-3, with D perhaps matching TRBD1 (6 bases). The V end lost 5 bases, the J end lost 8 bases, and 16 bases lay between the germline ends. Germline loops: CDR1 MNHEY, CDR2 SVGEGT. There are 14 residues in the CDR3. Written as DNA, the CDR3 is TGTGCCAGCAGTACAAACAGGGAGAGAGATGAGCAGTTCTTC. Translation: CASSTNRERDEQFF.

The rearrangement links TRBV7-8 to TRBJ2-1; D unclear. The germline V gene has CDR1 SGHVS and CDR2 FQNEAQ. The CDR3 sequence is 12 residues long. Trimming pared 5 bases from V and 9 bases from J, leaving 11 bases between. The CDR3 region is CASSLPRSEQFF. The CDR3 nucleotides are TGTGCCAGCAGCCTCCCTAGAAGTGAGCAGTTCTTC.

This chain links TRBV28 with TRBJ1-6; D perhaps matches TRBD1 (6 bases). CDR3 length: 16 amino acids. From germline, CDR1 is MDHEN and CDR2 SYDVKM. Trimming pared 6 bases from V and 3 bases from J, leaving 15 bases between. The CDR3 loop reads CASSWGRGVYNSPLHF. The CDR3 DNA reads as TGTGCCAGCAGCTGGGGCAGGGGCGTCTATAATTCACCCCTCCACTTT. The whole variable domain, remainder taken from reference TRBV28 and TRBJ1-6, is DVKVTQSSRYLVKRTGEKVFLECVQDMDHENMFWYRQDPGLGLRLIYFSYDVKMKEKGDIPEGYSVSREKKERFSLILESASTNQTSMYLCASSWGRGVYNSPLHFGNGTRLTVT.

This clone appeared once. CDR3 residues: CASSLVRGEGTEAFF. CDR3 in DNA: TGCGCCAGCAGCTTGGTTCGGGGTGAGGGCACTGAAGCTTTCTTT. This chain joins TRBV5-1 and TRBJ1-1; no reliable D call. Trimming pared 0 bases from V and 4 bases from J, leaving 13 bases between. This CDR3 region has 15 residues. CDR1 is SGHRS and CDR2 is YFSETQ in the germline V gene.

This clone was observed once. The chain links TRBV27 to TRBJ2-7; 7 bases map to TRBD2. The CDR3 is 15 residues long. The germline V gene encodes CDR1 MNHEY and CDR2 SMNVEV (reference sequence). The ends lost 0 bases at V and 2 bases at J; junction bases unmatched: 4. DNA of the CDR3: TGTGCCAGCAGTTTATCGGGGGGGGTAGCCTACGAGCAGTACTTC. Amino acid sequence: CASSLSGGVAYEQYF.

This chain connects TRBV7-8 to TRBJ2-2; 7 bases line up with TRBD2. The CDR3 runs to 16 residues. Per germline, CDR1 SGHVS and CDR2 FQNEAQ. V lost 5 bases, J lost 2 bases, and 8 bases stayed unmatched. CDR3 sequence (DNA): TGTGCCAGCAGCGCCCCAGGGAGGGTCAACACCGGGGAGCTGTTTTTT. Translation gives CASSAPGRVNTGELFF.

The chain has TRBV7-9 and TRBJ2-1, with D possibly being TRBD2 (5 bases). V was pared by 0 bases and J by 2 bases, with 11 bases between. The CDR3 is 16 amino acids. The V gene's germline CDR1 is SEHNR and CDR2 FQNEAQ (reference sequence). The CDR3 coding sequence is TGTGCCAGCAGCTTAGCGCTGGCGGGCCCCTACAATGAGCAGTTCTTC. Translated, it gives CASSLALAGPYNEQFF.

This clone showed up just a few times. The CDR3 region has the DNA TGTGCCAGCTCACCAGGGACAGGAGGGAATGGCTACACCTTC. This codes for CASSPGTGGNGYTF. The J gene is TRBJ1-2, the V gene TRBV18; 8 bases are shared with TRBD1. The J segment lost 6 bases and the V segment lost 2 bases, leaving 5 bases of the junction unmatched. The germline V gene has CDR1 KGHSH and CDR2 LQKENI. CDR3 length: 14 amino acids.

This clone appeared once. This chain links TRBV11-2 with TRBJ1-1; 9 bases fit TRBD1. The V segment lost 2 bases and the J segment 3 bases; nucleotides outside the gene matches: 4. In germline, CDR1 is SGHAT, CDR2 FQNNGV. The CDR3 is 15 residues long. The CDR3 region is CASSLTQGADTEAFF. The DNA for the CDR3 is TGTGCCAGCAGCTTAACACAGGGGGCGGACACTGAAGCTTTCTTT.